These 19 T cell receptor beta chains were all obtained from the same sample, sequenced in a study of blood T cell repertoires in COVID-19. Measured with immunoSEQ multiplex PCR; TCRdb has only the in-frame clones, and not every one. The data show 250,000 to 300,000 clones, around 82% seen once. The specimen sequenced was PBMCs or T cells enriched from blood (not recorded which). These receptors originate from a man aged 50 to 60 who had recovered from COVID-19.

The rearrangement joins TRBV5-1 to TRBJ2-7, with 8 bases aligning to TRBD2. The CDR3 loop spans 17 amino acids. CDR1 and CDR2 (germline): SGHRS, YFSETQ. Trimming removed 4 bases from V and 4 bases from J; junction bases left unmatched: 16. CDR3: CASSMGPRPSGSYEQYF. CDR3 DNA: TGCGCCAGCAGCATGGGGCCACGGCCTAGCGGGTCTTACGAGCAGTACTTC.

This chain uses TRBV28 with TRBJ1-5; 7 bases line up with TRBD1. Germline lookup yields CDR1 MDHEN and CDR2 SYDVKM. V shed 5 bases, J shed 2 bases, and the junction held 12 bases outside the gene matches. The CDR3 totals 17 residues. The CDR3 loop reads CASSSSYRGLGNQPQHF. CDR3 DNA: TGTGCCAGCAGTAGTTCTTACAGGGGTTTAGGCAATCAGCCCCAGCATTTT.

The CDR3 DNA follows: TGTGCCAGCAGCCACGGACAGGGGTGGACTGAAGCTTTCTTT. This gives the protein CASSHGQGWTEAFF. This rearrangement joins TRBV13 to TRBJ1-1; TRBD1 matches 9 bases. This CDR3 region has 14 residues. With 5 bases clipped from V and 5 bases from J, the junction kept 6 bases outside the gene matches. Per the germline V gene, CDR1 is PRHDT and CDR2 is FYEKMQ (reference sequence).

This chain links TRBV28 with TRBJ1-3; 7 positions agree with TRBD1. CDR1 and CDR2 from the germline V gene are MDHEN and SYDVKM. V shed 4 bases and J 4 bases; nucleotides not matched to a gene: 4. The CDR3 sequence is 14 residues long. The CDR3 coding sequence is TGTGCCAGCAGTTCATTCAGGGGGGGAAACACCATATATTTT. Translation gives CASSSFRGGNTIYF.

CDR3 amino acids: CASSVSGYGYTF. The CDR3 region has the DNA TGTGCCAGCAGTGTAAGCGGGTATGGCTACACCTTC. V and J are TRBV2 and TRBJ1-2, with D unclear. Germline CDR1 SNHLY, CDR2 FYNNEI. The CDR3 runs to 12 residues. V dropped 4 bases and J dropped 5 bases, with 8 bases sitting between them.

This chain uses TRBV28 with TRBJ1-1; 8 nucleotides agree with TRBD1. The CDR3 runs to 14 residues. V dropped 6 bases and J dropped 6; count of bases not matched to a gene: 9. Germline V gives CDR1 MDHEN, CDR2 SYDVKM. CDR3 coding DNA: TGTGCCAGCAGGCCCCAGGGGGCGATCGCTGAAGCTTTCTTT. This translates into CASRPQGAIAEAFF. The full variable domain, its missing parts supplied by reference TRBV28 and TRBJ1-1, is DVKVTQSSRYLVKRTGEKVFLECVQDMDHENMFWYRQDPGLGLRLIYFSYDVKMKEKGDIPEGYSVSREKKERFSLILESASTNQTSMYLCASRPQGAIAEAFFGQGTRLTVV.

The chain combines TRBV11-1 with TRBJ2-7; 9 bases are a match to TRBD1. The CDR3 spans 14 residues. Germline V CDR1 and CDR2: SGHAT, FQDESV (reference sequence). Trimming at V came to 5 bases and at J to 5 bases, leaving 7 bases not matched to a gene. As DNA, the CDR3 is TGTGCCAGCAGCCGGGACAGGGTGAAAGACGAGCAGTACTTC. It yields the protein CASSRDRVKDEQYF.

The gene calls are TRBV9 and TRBJ2-7; the D gene is possibly TRBD2 (5 bases). Germline loops: CDR1 SGDLS, CDR2 YYNGEE. The CDR3 extends over 14 amino acids. Trimming stripped 3 bases from V and 0 bases from J, with 10 bases between. The CDR3 DNA reads TGTGCCAGCAGCGGCCGAGGGAGCTCCTACGAGCAGTACTTC. It specifies CASSGRGSSYEQYF.

This clone appeared a few times. This rearrangement joins TRBV5-4 to TRBJ1-1, with 8 bases lining up with TRBD1. This CDR3 is 13 amino acids long. Germline CDR1 SGHNT, CDR2 YYREEE (reference sequence). V lost 5 bases, J lost 5 bases, and 5 bases stayed unmatched. CDR3 in amino acids: CASRRDRQTEAFF. The DNA of the CDR3 is TGTGCCAGCAGACGGGACAGGCAAACTGAAGCTTTCTTT.

The chain carries TRBV5-1 and TRBJ1-6; TRBD1 aligns across 11 bases. This CDR3 contains 15 residues. J lost 9 bases, V lost 3 bases, and 5 bases had no gene match. Germline CDR1 is SGHRS and CDR2 is YFSETQ. The CDR3 DNA sequence: TGCGCCAGCAGCTCCGGGGGGACAGGGGGTTCACCCCTCCACTTT. Protein: CASSSGGTGGSPLHF.

This clone was observed once. The chain couples TRBV9 to TRBJ1-5, with unresolved D. Germline lookup yields CDR1 SGDLS and CDR2 YYNGEE. This CDR3 is 16 amino acids long. Trimming pared 0 bases from V and 6 bases from J, leaving 16 bases between. CDR3 protein: CASSVGPGSPRQPQHF. CDR3 nucleotides: TGTGCCAGCAGCGTAGGTCCGGGGTCCCCCCGTCAGCCCCAGCATTTT.

This chain connects TRBV7-9 to TRBJ2-2; D is possibly TRBD2 (5 bases). V lost 0 bases to trimming and J lost 6 bases, with 8 bases between them. CDR1 and CDR2 from the germline V gene are SEHNR and FQNEAQ (reference sequence). This CDR3 spans 14 amino acids. CDR3 sequence reads: CASSLARGSGELFF. The CDR3 nucleotides are TGTGCCAGCAGCTTAGCGCGAGGGTCCGGGGAGCTGTTTTTT. Full variable domain (outside the CDR3, taken from reference TRBV7-9 and TRBJ2-2): DTGVSQNPRHKITKRGQNVTFRCDPISEHNRLYWYRQTLGQGPEFLTYFQNEAQLEKSRLLSDRFSAERPKGSFSTLEIQRTEQGDSAMYLCASSLARGSGELFFGEGSRLTVL.

The V call is TRBV4-2, the J call TRBJ1-2; no definite D call. CDR3 length equals 16 residues. V dropped 1 base and J dropped 6 bases, with 18 bases sitting between them. Germline CDR1 and CDR2: LGHNA and YNFKEQ. In nucleotides, the CDR3 is TGTGCCAGCAGCCAAGCCTCCACTGGTCTCGGAGATGGCTACACCTTC. It encodes CASSQASTGLGDGYTF.

The chain uses TRBV9 and TRBJ1-3; D unclear. This CDR3 comprises 17 residues. The germline gives CDR1 SGDLS, CDR2 YYNGEE. Trimming took off 4 bases at V and 4 bases at J, with 21 bases between the two ends. CDR3 loop: CASSSAESHAGGNTIYF. Here the CDR3 DNA reads TGTGCCAGCAGCTCCGCGGAGTCACACGCGGGGGGAAACACCATATATTTT.

The chain joins TRBV9 to TRBJ2-1, with 7 bases that match TRBD2. This CDR3 has 14 residues. In germline, CDR1 is SGDLS, CDR2 YYNGEE. The trim removed 8 bases at V and 3 bases at J, leaving 8 bases unmatched. The DNA of the CDR3 is TGTGCCAGTAATAGGGCTAGCGGCTACAATGAGCAGTTCTTC. Amino acids: CASNRASGYNEQFF.

The V call is TRBV24-1, the J call TRBJ2-1, with TRBD2 matching over 11 bases. This CDR3 contains 16 residues. J lost 0 bases, V lost 7 bases, and 4 bases had no gene match. Germline CDR1 and CDR2: KGHDR and SFDVKD. CDR3 protein: CATSGTSGSSYNEQFF. The CDR3 nucleotides are TGTGCCACCAGCGGGACTAGCGGCAGCTCCTACAATGAGCAGTTCTTC.

This chain links TRBV19 with TRBJ1-2; 8 positions agree with TRBD1. The CDR3 runs to 12 residues. Germline V gene lookup returns CDR1 LNHDA and CDR2 SQIVND (reference sequence). Unmatched junction bases numbered 7, after V lost 9 bases and J lost 7 bases. The CDR3 region has the DNA TGTGCCAGCGAGACAGGGGCCGGTGGCTACACCTTC. This gives the protein CASETGAGGYTF.

The chain recombines TRBV12-3 or TRBV12-4 with TRBJ1-1; no definite D call. V lost 3 bases, J lost 1 base, and 6 bases lay in between. The CDR3 is 13 residues long. The CDR3 protein is CASSFVRNTEAFF. The CDR3 coding sequence is TGTGCCAGCAGTTTCGTGAGGAACACTGAAGCTTTCTTT.

This chain links TRBV30 with TRBJ2-5, with 14 nucleotides matching TRBD2. CDR3 length: 17 amino acids. Germline values: CDR1 GTSNPN, CDR2 SVGIG (reference sequence). The ends lost 0 bases at V and 5 bases at J; junction bases unmatched: 8. CDR3 sequence reads: CAWSVWTSGGPGETQYF. For the CDR3, the DNA is TGTGCCTGGAGTGTATGGACTAGCGGGGGGCCTGGGGAGACCCAGTACTTC.